This T cell receptor beta chain is drawn from a study of cytomegalovirus exposure and HLA in healthy donors. Study-wide findings and caveats: The study listed under 200 cytomegalovirus-associated TCR beta chains.

V lost 5 bases and J 7 bases, leaving 18 bases between the germline ends. The CDR3 spans 16 residues. The germline gives CDR1 SGHNT, CDR2 YENEEA. Healthy people donating bone marrow made up the donors. With respect to this clone: The antigen is not known.

Primers for the PCR totalled 60 Vbeta and 13 Jbeta. Sequenced by immunoSEQ multiplex PCR; TCRdb stores in-frame clones only, minus some. The repertoire holds 80,000 to 100,000 clones, approximately 69% seen once, with less than 1.5% in the top ten. The specimen was PBMCs. This TCR derives from a female donor in good health and CMV-seronegative. The chain is built from TRBV11-3 and TRBJ1-6; tentative D call: TRBD1 (6 bases). The CDR3 loop is CASSLRRTGTNSPLHF. The CDR3 DNA follows: TGTGCCAGCAGCCTTAGGCGCACAGGGACCAATTCACCCCTCCACTTT.